This T cell receptor beta chain was obtained from a study of CD8 T cells in ankylosing spondylitis. Germline V gene lookup returns CDR1 MGHRA and CDR2 YSYEKL. This CDR3 has 15 amino acids. V shed 3 bases and J shed 0 bases, with 11 bases lying between them. TCRdb reprocessed the 5' RACE reads via MiXCR and lists one record per CDR3 protein. The sample contains 240,000 or so distinct CDR3 sequences, around 7.8% of which appear only once. This chain uses TRBV4-1 with TRBJ1-2; D not certain. This TCR was recovered from a male donor with ankylosing spondylitis or in good health (not recorded which). The material sequenced was blood, either unsorted or a sorted T cell fraction (not recorded which). The CDR3 DNA is TGCGCCAGCAGCCAGTTCGTGGTTTCTAACTATGGCTACACCTTC. It specifies CASSQFVVSNYGYTF.